This T cell receptor (beta chain) was found in a study of cytomegalovirus exposure and HLA in healthy donors (dated by TCRdb to between 2016 and 2019). In the study overall: An earlier analysis of roughly 500 of the donors reported roughly 270 Gb of sequence data and some 120 million unique TCR beta sequences from about 180 million T cells. An early release covering over 500 HLA-typed donors comprised 250 to 350 gigabases of sequencing data and around 80 million unique TCR sequences. Of the 398 genotyped donors, roughly 80% fell in the genetic ancestry cluster associated with self-reported Caucasian donors. The aim of the study was to test whether cataloging public T cell receptors could identify signatures of past pathogen exposure. The study used immunosequencing to profile the T cell repertoires of about 670 subjects and linked those repertoires to cytomegalovirus serostatus. Along with the approximately 670-subject first cohort, a separate validation cohort of over a hundred different subjects was used. To predict cytomegalovirus infection status, the study combined high-throughput TCR immunosequencing, statistical association of individual TCRs with disease status, and machine learning. A later analysis re-analyzed previously published TCR beta repertoires from roughly 630 donors and added high-resolution HLA genotyping to study TCR occurrence patterns. Rather than using new phenotypic data, the later analysis identified candidate immune exposures from TCR beta sequences and from how often those sequences occurred across donors. To decide whether each TCR beta V gene segment behaved as functional or pseudogenic, an earlier analysis of some 540 of the donors relied on high-throughput TCR beta sequencing. Donor age, sex, ethnicity and CMV serostatus were collected together with the repertoire data. A later genetic analysis took genome-wide SNP genotypes for about 55% of the roughly 700 donors and used that subset as a discovery cohort. Every discovery cohort repertoire had been produced on one sequencing platform. Class I and class II HLA loci were covered by the typing at four-digit resolution. The number of donors typed differed by locus, with 629-630 for A, B, C, DRB1 and DQB1, more than 500 for DQA1, 600 to 610 for DPA1, and roughly 450 for DPB1. Because of strong linkage in the cohort, five DR-DQ haplotypes were treated as single units for association and clustering. On average, around 240,000 unique TCR beta nucleotide sequences were sequenced per donor among 398 genotyped donors of the cohort, with 15% to 20% of those sequences being non-productive.

Results and caveats for the whole study, not just this receptor: In a later analysis, HLA-associated TCR beta chains were found to be more clonally expanded and to have lower generation probabilities than equally common non-associated chains. A later genetic analysis reported fewer N-insertions in productive TCRs among donors in an Asian-associated ancestry cluster than the roughly 690-donor mean. Across donors, most TCR sequences were observed very rarely, whereas some public TCRs were present in many individuals. In this cohort, only TCR beta chains were sequenced, and detectable features were limited by the absence of alpha or paired-chain data. According to a later analysis, parvovirus B19, influenza, CMV and Epstein-Barr virus appeared linked to several top co-occurrence clusters. In both the original and validation cohorts, the classifier was reported to diagnose cytomegalovirus status with high specificity and sensitivity. The sequencing pipeline was judged likely to have produced a cluster of highly shared sequence variants as a technical artifact. In vitro tests confirmed that a few of the cytomegalovirus-associated TCR beta chains recognize cytomegalovirus antigens. An association between a missense DCLRE1C variant and V-gene and J-gene trimming of TCR beta chains was found in a later genetic analysis and replicated in an independent cohort. Linkage disequilibrium might explain the correlated functional status among segregating V segments, but an unknown experimental factor could not be excluded. The study listed 164 TCR beta chains as associated with cytomegalovirus. Sequencing depth was assumed to be roughly uniform across donors in the presence/absence analyses, though that assumption may not hold. The 87-base-pair reads could not distinguish some IMGT-functional V segments, including TRBV6-2 and TRBV6-3, so those segments were excluded. The authors suggested that the approach could potentially be generalized to other disease states and immunological phenotypes. Around 16 rarely observed V segments, including chromosome 9 orphons, were excluded from the earlier analysis of about 500 of the donors because counts were too low. An earlier analysis of around 540 of the donors showed that most TCR beta V segments appeared in productive rearrangements either about 87% or about 30% of the time, which broadly matched IMGT annotations. A further reported finding was that TCR beta sequences accurately predicted the HLA-A and HLA-B alleles for most subjects in the first cohort. Assigning TCR associations to individual alleles was difficult when HLA alleles, especially DR and DQ, strongly co-occurred. In a later analysis, most CMV-associated TCR beta chains were found to appear HLA-restricted, with HLA associations seemingly driven largely by CMV exposure. Because HLA typing was unavailable for some donors at each locus, only the typed subset was used in association tests. CMV serostatus was the only immune exposure information available for the cohort. In a later analysis, the rate of TCR association differed among HLA loci, with DRB1 alleles having the most associated TCRs and HLA-C alleles having the fewest. Specific HLA alleles were associated with 15,000 to 20,000 TCR beta sequences at a false discovery rate of 0.05 in a later analysis.

The germline V gene specifies SGHVS as CDR1 and FNYEAQ as CDR2. V is clipped by 5 bases and J by 3 bases, and the sequence between their germline boundaries is 11 bases long. From the cysteine through the phenylalanine, the CDR3 covers 13 amino acids. CDR3 DNA is the only sequence kept; it has 39 bases, read in frame from the first base. The cohort comprised 710 or so healthy bone marrow donors. At the time of sampling, all cohort members were nominally healthy, though unrecorded immune exposures were likely present. The donor tested CMV seronegative and was one of the 352 seronegative cohort members. A peripheral blood sample was provided by each donor, and peripheral blood mononuclear cells were used for TCR beta sequencing. The Qiagen DNeasy Blood Extraction Kit was used to extract genomic DNA from the blood cell samples. Note on this clone: The clone's antigen remains unknown. Base qualities were left out, and no much larger clone turns up one base away.

Libraries came from the immunoSEQ multiplex PCR assay. For the multiplex PCR, a mixture combining 60 forward primers for TCR Vbeta segments and 13 reverse primers for TCR Jbeta segments was used. The CDR3 region of rearranged TCR beta genes was amplified from genomic DNA by a multiplex PCR assay. The Illumina HiSeq System was used to sequence the amplified TCR beta libraries as 87-base-pair reads. In the authors' own workflow: In a later analysis, around 80 million unique TCR beta chains were counted across the roughly 610 repertoires, and roughly 10 million of these chains were shared by at least two donors. Raw reads were error-corrected and collapsed into unique sequences by a nearest-neighbor algorithm in which closely related sequences were merged to remove PCR and sequencing errors. To assign V, D and J gene segments, CDR3 sequences were aligned to IMGT reference sequences. For a sequence to be retained, a match of at least six nucleotides to both a V gene segment and a J gene segment was required. Rearrangements were classified as productive when the CDR3 lacked stop codons and remained in frame with V and J, and all other rearrangements were classified as non-productive. Following IMGT convention, CDR3 was defined as the stretch from the second conserved V-encoded cysteine to the conserved J-encoded phenylalanine. The earlier analysis of roughly 590 of the donors excluded any sequence lacking an unambiguous match to a single V gene segment. In an earlier analysis of about 590 of the donors, a V segment was called functional when productive rearrangements were above 56.7%, and segregating when the standard deviation between donors exceeded 5%. A statistical classification framework was built for diagnosing cytomegalovirus status from the catalog of TCR beta chain sequences. A later analysis assigned V and J genes by comparing TCR nucleotide sequences with IMGT/GENE-DB human TR gene sequences. In a later analysis, CDR3 sequences and most-parsimonious VDJ recombination scenarios were assigned using the TCRdist pipeline. A later analysis defined each TCR beta chain by its CDR3 amino acid sequence plus V-gene family, and excluded reads lacking a unique V-gene family. To address suspected cross-contamination and a sequencing artifact, a later analysis removed 450 to 700 highly shared, low-generation-probability nucleotide sequences. In a later analysis, a clonal expansion index was calculated for each public chain from normalized within-repertoire ranks of inferred template counts. In a later analysis, generation probabilities were computed with a VDJ recombination model fitted to out-of-frame rearrangements, and the resulting probabilities were checked against IGoR. In a later analysis, TCR-TCR, TCR-HLA and TCR-CMV co-occurrence was scored with hypergeometric tests, and a repertoire-size bias correction was applied to TCR pairs. In a later analysis, false discovery rates were estimated by permuting HLA or CMV assignments 20 times. In a later analysis, co-occurring TCRs were grouped with DBSCAN, and TCRdist sequence similarity was added when clustering was performed within HLA-allele-positive subsets. Co-occurrence clustering excluded repertoires with fewer than 30,000 or more than 120,000 public chains, plus five with anomalous nucleotide sharing. TCRdb provides this immuneACCESS table in a form limited to in-frame rearrangements. Some clones are lacking; in checked studies, under half of them reflect an unresolved V gene, and why the rest are absent is not known. The DNA gave D and trimming, while V, J and clone size come from that table. This sample has about 210,000 clones in its table, and 87% of those were observed once. The ten largest clones represent roughly 0.98% of the sample.

Recombination connected TRBV7-6 to TRBJ2-7; the D gene is possibly TRBD2, with 6 bases matching. The sample taken for sequencing was PBMCs. The TCR was taken from a boy younger than 10 in good health and CMV-seronegative. The nucleotide sequence reads as follows: TGTGCCAGCAGCCCGGGACTGCTCTACGAGCAGTACTTC. Translated, this gives CASSPGLLYEQYF.